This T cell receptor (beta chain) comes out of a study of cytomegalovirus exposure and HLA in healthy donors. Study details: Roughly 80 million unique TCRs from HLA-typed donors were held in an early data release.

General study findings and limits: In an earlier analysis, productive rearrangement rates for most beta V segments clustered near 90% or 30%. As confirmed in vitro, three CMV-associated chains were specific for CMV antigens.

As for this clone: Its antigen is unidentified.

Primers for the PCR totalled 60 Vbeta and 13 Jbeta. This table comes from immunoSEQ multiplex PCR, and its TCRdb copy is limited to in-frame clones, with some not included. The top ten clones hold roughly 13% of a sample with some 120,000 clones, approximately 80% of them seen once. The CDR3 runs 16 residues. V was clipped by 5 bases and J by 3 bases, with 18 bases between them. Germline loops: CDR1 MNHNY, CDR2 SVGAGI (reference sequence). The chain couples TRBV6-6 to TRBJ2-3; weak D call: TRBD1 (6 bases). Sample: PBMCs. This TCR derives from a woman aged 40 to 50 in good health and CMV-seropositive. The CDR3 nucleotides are TGTGCCAGCAGTCCTCGATTGGGGACACCTACAGATACGCAGTATTTT. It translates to CASSPRLGTPTDTQYF.